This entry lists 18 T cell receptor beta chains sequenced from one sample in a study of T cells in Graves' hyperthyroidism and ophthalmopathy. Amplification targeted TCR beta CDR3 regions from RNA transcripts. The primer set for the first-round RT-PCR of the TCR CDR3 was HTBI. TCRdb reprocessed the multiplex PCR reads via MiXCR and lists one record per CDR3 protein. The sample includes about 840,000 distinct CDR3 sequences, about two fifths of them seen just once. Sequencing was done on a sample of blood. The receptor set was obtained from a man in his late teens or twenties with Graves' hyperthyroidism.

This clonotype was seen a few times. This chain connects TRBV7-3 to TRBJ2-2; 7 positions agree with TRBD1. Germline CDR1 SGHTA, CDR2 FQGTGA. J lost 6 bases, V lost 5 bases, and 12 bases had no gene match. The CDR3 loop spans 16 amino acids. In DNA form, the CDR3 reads TGTGCCAGCAGCCCACCCGGGACAGATTACGCCGGGGAGCTGTTTTTT. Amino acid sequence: CASSPPGTDYAGELFF.

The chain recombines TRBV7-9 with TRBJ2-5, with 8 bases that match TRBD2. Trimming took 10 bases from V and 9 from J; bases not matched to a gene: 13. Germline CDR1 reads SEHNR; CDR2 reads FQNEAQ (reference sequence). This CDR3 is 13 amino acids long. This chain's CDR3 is CATSRGGLEAQYF. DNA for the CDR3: TGTGCCACTTCCCGGGGGGGGTTGGAGGCCCAGTACTTC.

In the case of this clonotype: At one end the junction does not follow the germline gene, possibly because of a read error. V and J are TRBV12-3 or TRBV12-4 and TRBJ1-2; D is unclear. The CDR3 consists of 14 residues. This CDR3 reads CASSLNTAAYGHTF. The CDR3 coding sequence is TGTGCCAGCAGTTTAAACACAGCCGCCTATGGCCACACCTTC.

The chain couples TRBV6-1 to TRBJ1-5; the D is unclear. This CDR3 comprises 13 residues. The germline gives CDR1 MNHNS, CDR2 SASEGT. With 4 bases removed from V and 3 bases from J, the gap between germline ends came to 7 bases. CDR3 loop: CASSVRLNQPQHF. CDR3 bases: TGTGCCAGCAGTGTACGCCTCAATCAGCCCCAGCATTTT.

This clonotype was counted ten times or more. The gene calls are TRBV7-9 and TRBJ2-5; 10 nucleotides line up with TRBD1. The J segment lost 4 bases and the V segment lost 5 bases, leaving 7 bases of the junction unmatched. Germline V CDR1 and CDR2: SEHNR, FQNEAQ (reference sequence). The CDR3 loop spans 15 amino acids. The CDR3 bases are TGTGCCAGCAGCGCGGGGACAGGGGTAGGAGAGACCCAGTACTTC. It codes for CASSAGTGVGETQYF.

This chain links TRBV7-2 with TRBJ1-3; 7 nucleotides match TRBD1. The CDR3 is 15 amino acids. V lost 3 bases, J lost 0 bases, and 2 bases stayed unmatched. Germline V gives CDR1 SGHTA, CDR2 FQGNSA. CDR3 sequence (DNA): TGTGCCAGCAGCTTCCGGGACAGCTCTGGAAACACCATATATTTT. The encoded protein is CASSFRDSSGNTIYF.

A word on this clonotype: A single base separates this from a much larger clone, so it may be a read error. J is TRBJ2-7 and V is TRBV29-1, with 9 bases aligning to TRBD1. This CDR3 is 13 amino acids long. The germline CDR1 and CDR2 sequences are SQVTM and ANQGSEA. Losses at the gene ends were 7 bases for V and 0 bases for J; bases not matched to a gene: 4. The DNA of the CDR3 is TGCAGCGCCGGGACAGGGTCCTCCTACGAGCAGTACGTC. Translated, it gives CSAGTGSSYEQYV.

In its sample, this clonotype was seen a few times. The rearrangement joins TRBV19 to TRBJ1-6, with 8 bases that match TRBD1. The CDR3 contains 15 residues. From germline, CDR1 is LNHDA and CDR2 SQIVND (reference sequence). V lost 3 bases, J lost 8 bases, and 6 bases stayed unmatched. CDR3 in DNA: TGTGCCAGTAGTATGGCGGACAGGGAGGATTCACCCCTCCACTTT. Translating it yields CASSMADREDSPLHF.

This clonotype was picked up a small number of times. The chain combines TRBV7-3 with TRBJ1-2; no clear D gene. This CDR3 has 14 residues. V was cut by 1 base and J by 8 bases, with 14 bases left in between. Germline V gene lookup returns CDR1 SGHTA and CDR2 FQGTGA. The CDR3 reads CASSLRGPRRGYTF. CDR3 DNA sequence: TGTGCCAGCAGCTTAAGAGGGCCCCGCCGCGGCTACACCTTC.

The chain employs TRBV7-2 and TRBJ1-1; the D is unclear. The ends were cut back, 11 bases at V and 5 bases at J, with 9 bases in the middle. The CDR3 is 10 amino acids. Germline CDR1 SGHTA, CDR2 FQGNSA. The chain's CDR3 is CALSRTEAFF. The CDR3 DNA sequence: TGTGCCCTGTCGCGGACTGAAGCTTTCTTT.

The CDR3 protein is CASSQDQWAFGYTF. The DNA for the CDR3 is TGCGCCAGCAGCCAGGACCAGTGGGCTTTCGGCTACACCTTC. This sequence joins TRBV4-1 and TRBJ1-2, with D hard to call. Trimming pared 3 bases from V and 8 bases from J, leaving 16 bases between. CDR1 is MGHRA and CDR2 is YSYEKL in the germline V gene. This CDR3 spans 14 amino acids.

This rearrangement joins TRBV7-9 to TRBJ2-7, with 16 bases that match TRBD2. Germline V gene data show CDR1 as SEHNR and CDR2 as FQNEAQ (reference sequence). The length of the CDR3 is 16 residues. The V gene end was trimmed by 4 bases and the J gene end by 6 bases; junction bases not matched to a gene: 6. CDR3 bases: TGTGCCAGCAGCTCTGGGACTAGCGGGAGGGCGCGCGAGCAGTACTTC. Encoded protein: CASSSGTSGRAREQYF.

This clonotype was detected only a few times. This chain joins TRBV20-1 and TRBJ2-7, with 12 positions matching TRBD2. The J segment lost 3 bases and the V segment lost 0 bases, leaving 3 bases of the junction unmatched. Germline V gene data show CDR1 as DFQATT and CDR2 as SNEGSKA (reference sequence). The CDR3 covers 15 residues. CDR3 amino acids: CSAREVLAGGYEQYF. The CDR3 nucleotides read TGCAGTGCTAGAGAAGTACTAGCGGGAGGCTACGAGCAGTACTTC.

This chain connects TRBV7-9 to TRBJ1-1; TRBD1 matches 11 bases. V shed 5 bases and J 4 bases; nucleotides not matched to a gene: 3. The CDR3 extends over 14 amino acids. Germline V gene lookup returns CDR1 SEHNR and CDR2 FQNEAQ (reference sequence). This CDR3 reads CASSRTGGRTEAFF. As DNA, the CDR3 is TGTGCCAGCAGCCGGACAGGGGGCCGCACTGAAGCTTTCTTT.

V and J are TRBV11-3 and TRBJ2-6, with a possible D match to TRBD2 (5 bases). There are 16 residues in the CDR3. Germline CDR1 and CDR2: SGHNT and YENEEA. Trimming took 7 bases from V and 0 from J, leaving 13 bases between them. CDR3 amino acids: CASNSVAGSGANVLTF. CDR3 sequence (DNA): TGTGCCAGCAACTCAGTCGCGGGCTCTGGGGCCAACGTCCTGACTTTC.

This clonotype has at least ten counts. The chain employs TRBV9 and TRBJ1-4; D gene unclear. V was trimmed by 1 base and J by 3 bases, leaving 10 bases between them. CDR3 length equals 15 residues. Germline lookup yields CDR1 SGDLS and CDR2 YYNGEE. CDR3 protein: CASSVLGVPNEKLFF. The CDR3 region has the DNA TGTGCCAGCAGCGTATTGGGAGTACCTAATGAAAAACTGTTTTTT.

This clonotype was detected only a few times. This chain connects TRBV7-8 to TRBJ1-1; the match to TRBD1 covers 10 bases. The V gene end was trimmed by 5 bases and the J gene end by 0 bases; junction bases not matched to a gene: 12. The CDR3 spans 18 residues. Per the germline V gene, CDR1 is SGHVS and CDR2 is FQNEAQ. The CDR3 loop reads CASSPNDRGRPMNTEAFF. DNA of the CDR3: TGTGCCAGCAGCCCAAACGACAGGGGGCGGCCCATGAACACTGAAGCTTTCTTT.

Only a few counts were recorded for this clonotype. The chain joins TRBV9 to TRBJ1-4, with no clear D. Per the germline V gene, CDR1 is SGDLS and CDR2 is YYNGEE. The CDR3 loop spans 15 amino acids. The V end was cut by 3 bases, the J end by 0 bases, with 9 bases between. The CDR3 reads CASSGGLATNEKLFF. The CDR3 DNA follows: TGTGCCAGCAGCGGAGGACTGGCAACTAATGAAAAACTGTTTTTT.